This T cell receptor (beta chain) was recorded in a study of T cell changes during pregnancy in multiple sclerosis (dated by TCRdb to 2018 to 2020). In terms of the full investigation: In women with multiple sclerosis, the researchers looked at how the T cell repertoire shifted as pregnancy progressed.

A remark on this clone: No cognate antigen has been identified for it. No base quality values were provided; no much bigger clone lies one nucleotide off.

The library was produced with the immunoSEQ multiplex PCR assay. TCRdb carries this immuneACCESS record with in-frame sequences only. Its versions omit some clonotypes, under half of them owing to an unresolved V gene in the studies checked, with the rest unexplained. Across this sample there are 30,000 to 35,000 clones, with nearly 90% seen only once. The ten largest clones take up about 0.5% of the sample. V is cut back by 4 bases and J by 7 bases, with 6 bases in the junction unmatched. The CDR3 numbers 14 residues from cysteine through phenylalanine. The DNA shown is the 42-base CDR3, in frame from base 1. The germline V gene (reference sequence) specifies LNHDA as CDR1 and SQIVND as CDR2.

The sequencing here drew on CD4+ T cells from peripheral blood mononuclear cells, taken in the third trimester of pregnancy. This TCR derives from a female donor in good health, enrolled as a control in a pregnancy study. Here the chain combines TRBV19 and TRBJ1-5; TRBD1 aligns with 8 central bases. The base sequence is TGTGCCAGTAGTAAGGACAGGGCGGGGCAGCCCCAGCATTTT. Translated, it gives CASSKDRAGQPQHF.